The clone carrying this T cell receptor beta chain was seen more than once but under ten times. What it binds is unknown. This sample stems from a study of regulatory T cells in long-lasting Graves disease. Study overall: To qualify as persistent, Graves' disease required over 5 years of antithyroid drugs with positive TSH receptor antibodies.

Arm-PCR of CDR3 regions and iRepertoire HTBI primers were used to build TCR beta libraries. Authors' analysis steps: Detected in the samples were over 55 TRBV and about 15 TRBJ segments. Each CDR3 protein is one row after TCRdb ran MiXCR on the multiplex PCR reads. It is TCRdb's table, rather than the study itself, that gives the V and J calls and clone size. Among around 450,000 distinct CDR3 sequences, roughly 21% were seen once, and the ten largest hold approximately 6.4%. Notes on the study in general: Patients with persistent disease showed a bias toward TRBV28, TRBJ1-2 and TRBJ2-5.

Trimming pared 5 bases from V and 6 bases from J, leaving 25 bases between. Germline V CDR1 and CDR2: SGHVS, FQNEAQ. This CDR3 has 17 residues. Time point meaning: persistent/refractory GD, antithyroid drugs over 5 years with positive TRAb. Preparation of the TCR library used RNA extracted from PBMCs. This sequence was found in a female donor with Graves disease. Sequences were derived from peripheral blood mononuclear cells (PBMCs), sampled when the disease was refractory, from a patient treated with antithyroid drugs. The gene calls are TRBV7-8 and TRBJ1-1; TRBD1 might be the D (5 bases). CDR3 bases: TGTGCCAGCAGCGACCCGGTTGTGTCGGGGCTGACCGCTGAAGCTTTCTTT. As protein: CASSDPVVSGLTAEAFF.